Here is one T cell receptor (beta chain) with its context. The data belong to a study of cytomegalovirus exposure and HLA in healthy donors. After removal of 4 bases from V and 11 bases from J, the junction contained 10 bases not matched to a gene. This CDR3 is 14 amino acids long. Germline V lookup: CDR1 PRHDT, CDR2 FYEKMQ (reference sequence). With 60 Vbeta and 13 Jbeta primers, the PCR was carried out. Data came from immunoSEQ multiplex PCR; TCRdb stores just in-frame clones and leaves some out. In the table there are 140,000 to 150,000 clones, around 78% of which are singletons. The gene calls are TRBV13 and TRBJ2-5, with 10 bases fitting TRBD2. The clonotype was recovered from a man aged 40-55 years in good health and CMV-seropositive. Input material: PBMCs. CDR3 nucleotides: TGTGCCAGCAGCTCCCGACTAGCGGGCGTCAGGCAGTACTTC. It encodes CASSSRLAGVRQYF. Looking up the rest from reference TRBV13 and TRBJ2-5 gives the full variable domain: AAGVIQSPRHLIKEKRETATLKCYPIPRHDTVYWYQQGPGQDPQFLISFYEKMQSDKGSIPDRFSAQQFSDYHSELNMSSLELGDSALYFCASSSRLAGVRQYFGPGTRLLVL.